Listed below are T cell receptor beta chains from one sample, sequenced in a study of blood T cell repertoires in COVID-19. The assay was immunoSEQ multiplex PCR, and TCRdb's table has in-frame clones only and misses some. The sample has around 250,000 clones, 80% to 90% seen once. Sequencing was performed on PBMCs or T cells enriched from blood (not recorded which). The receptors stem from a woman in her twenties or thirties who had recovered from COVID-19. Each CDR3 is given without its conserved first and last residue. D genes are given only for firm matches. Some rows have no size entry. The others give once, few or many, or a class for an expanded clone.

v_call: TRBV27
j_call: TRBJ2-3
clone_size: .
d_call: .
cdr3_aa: ASSPGTAASGTQY

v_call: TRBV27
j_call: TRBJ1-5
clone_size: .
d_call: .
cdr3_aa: ASSFPTYSNQPQH

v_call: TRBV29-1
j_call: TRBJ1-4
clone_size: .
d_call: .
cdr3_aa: SVSDMPNEKLF

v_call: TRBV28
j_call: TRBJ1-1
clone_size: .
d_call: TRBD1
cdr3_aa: ASSSPQGGNTEAF

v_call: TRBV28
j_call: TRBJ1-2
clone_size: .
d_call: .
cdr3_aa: ASNSRSTYGYT

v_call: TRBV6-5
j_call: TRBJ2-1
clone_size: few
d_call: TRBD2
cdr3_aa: ASSYQREGTHEQF

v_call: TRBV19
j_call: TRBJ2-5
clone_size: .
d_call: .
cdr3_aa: ASGTAGAQETQY

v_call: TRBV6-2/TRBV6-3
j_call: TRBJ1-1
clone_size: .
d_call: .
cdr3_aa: ASSRGSISLTTEAF

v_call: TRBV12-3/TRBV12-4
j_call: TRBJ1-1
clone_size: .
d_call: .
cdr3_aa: ASSSLRDTEAF

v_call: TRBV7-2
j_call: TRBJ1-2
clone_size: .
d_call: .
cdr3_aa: ASVRTPQGTNYGYT

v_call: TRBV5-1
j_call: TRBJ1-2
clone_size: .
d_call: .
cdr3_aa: ASSRNRDSPYGYT

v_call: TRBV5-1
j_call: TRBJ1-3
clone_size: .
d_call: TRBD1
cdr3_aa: ASSFGTGGKLSTIY

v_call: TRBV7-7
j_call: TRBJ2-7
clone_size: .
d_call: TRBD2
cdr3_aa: ASSLSPAGGEQY

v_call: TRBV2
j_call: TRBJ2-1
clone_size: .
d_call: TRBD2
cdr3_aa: AIYGLGRYNEQF

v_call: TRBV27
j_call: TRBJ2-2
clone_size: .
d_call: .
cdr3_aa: ASREQGNANTGELF

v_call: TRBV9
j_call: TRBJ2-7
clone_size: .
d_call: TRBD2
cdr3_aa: ASSVSTSGSDEQY

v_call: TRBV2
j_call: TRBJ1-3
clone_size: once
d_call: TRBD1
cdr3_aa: ASSRKRDRAGNTIY

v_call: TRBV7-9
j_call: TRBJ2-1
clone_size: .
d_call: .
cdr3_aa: ASSYKTSSYNEQF

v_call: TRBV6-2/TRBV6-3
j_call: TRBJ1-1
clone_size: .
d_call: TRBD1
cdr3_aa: ASSYSGQTNTEAF

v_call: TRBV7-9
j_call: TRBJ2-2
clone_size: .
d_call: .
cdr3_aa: ASPGAPYTGELF

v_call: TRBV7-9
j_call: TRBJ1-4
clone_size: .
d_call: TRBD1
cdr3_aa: ASSLFGGTGSNEKLF

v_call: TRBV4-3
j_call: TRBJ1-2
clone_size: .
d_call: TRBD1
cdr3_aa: ASSPSRTGNYGYT

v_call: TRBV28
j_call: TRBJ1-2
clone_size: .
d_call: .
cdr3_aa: ASRTGPLTYGYT

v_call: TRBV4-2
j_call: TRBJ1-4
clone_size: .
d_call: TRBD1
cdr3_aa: ASSRRTGAREKLF

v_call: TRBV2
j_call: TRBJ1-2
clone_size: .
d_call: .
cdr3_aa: ASTWDGGYGYT

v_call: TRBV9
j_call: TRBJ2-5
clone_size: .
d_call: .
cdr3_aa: ASEDQETQY

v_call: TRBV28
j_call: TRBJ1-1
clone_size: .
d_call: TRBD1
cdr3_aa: ASSQPQTGDAF

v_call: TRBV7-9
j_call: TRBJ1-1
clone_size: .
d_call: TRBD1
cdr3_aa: ASSRARWTGLNTEAF

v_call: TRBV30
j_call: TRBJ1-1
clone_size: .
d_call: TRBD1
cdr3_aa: AWGLDRGTEAF

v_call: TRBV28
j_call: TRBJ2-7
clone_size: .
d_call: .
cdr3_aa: ATGGQTYEQY

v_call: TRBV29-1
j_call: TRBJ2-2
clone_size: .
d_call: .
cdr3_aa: SVTGPAGELF

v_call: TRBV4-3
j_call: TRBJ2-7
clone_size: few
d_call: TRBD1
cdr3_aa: ASSQERQGAYEQY

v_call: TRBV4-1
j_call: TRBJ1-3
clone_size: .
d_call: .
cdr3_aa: ASSRYRVDAGNTIY

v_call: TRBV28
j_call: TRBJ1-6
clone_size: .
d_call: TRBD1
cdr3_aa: ASRTGIQLYNSPLH

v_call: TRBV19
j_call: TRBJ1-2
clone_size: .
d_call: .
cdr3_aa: ASSLRTGIEGYT

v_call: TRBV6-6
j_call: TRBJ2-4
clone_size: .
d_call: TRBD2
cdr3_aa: ASRRIGLAGVGAKNIQY

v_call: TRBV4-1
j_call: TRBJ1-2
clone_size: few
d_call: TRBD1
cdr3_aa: ASSQGFSGGVF

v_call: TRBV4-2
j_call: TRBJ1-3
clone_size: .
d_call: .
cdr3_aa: ASSQGHPSSGNTIY

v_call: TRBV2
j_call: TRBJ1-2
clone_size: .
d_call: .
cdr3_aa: ASRGAFYGYT

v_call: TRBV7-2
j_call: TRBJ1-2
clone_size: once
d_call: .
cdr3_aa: ASSSGFAVHGYT

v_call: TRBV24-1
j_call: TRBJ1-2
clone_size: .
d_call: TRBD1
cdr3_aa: ATSDSGTGAYGYT

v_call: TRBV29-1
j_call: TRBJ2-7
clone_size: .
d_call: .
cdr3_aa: SVRCTLTRAYEQY

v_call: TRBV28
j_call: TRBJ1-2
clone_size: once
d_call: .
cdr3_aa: ASTQSGANYGYT

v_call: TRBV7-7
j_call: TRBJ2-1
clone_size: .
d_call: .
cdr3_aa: ASSLGASDYNEQF